Given below is one T cell receptor beta chain in context. Individuals drawn from 24 US areas were roughly 18 to 95 years old. Self-reported history from a screening survey and questionnaire set each donor's cohort. These data are taken from a study of blood T cell repertoires in COVID-19. The ends lost 4 bases at V and 2 bases at J; junction bases unmatched: 2. CDR1 and CDR2 from the germline V gene are SGHVS and FNYEAQ. This CDR3 region has 15 residues. Authors' analysis steps: Scientists estimated how many nucleated cells there were by amplifying reference gene primers. The method was immunoSEQ multiplex PCR; TCRdb's version includes in-frame clones alone and lacks a portion of them. That table furnishes V, J and clone size, whereas the DNA furnished D and trimming. The sample contains roughly 250,000 clones, around 88% of which appear only once.

Sequencing was carried out using PBMCs or T cells enriched from blood (not recorded which). The receptor's source is a middle-aged woman with acute COVID-19. The rearrangement joins TRBV7-6 to TRBJ2-1, with TRBD2 identical over 10 bases. This CDR3 reads CASSYTSGTYNEQFF. As DNA, the CDR3 is TGTGCCAGCAGCTACACTAGCGGGACCTACAATGAGCAGTTCTTC. Based on the CDR3 plus reference TRBV7-6 and TRBJ2-1, the full variable domain is GAGVSQSPRYKVTKRGQDVALRCDPISGHVSLYWYRQALGQGPEFLTYFNYEAQQDKSGLPNDRFSAERPEGSISTLTIQRTEQRDSAMYRCASSYTSGTYNEQFFGPGTRLTVL.